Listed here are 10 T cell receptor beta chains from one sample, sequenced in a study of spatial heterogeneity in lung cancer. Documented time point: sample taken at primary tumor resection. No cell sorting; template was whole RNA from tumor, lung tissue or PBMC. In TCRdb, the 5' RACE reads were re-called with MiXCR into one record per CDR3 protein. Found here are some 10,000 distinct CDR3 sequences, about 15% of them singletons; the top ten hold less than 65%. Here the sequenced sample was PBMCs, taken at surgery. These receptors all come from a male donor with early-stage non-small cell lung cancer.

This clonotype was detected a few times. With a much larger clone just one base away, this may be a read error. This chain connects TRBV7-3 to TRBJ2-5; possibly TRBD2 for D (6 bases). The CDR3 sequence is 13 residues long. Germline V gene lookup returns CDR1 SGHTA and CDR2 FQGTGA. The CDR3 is CASNLRGRETQYF. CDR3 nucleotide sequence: TGTGCCAGCAACTTAAGAGGGAGGGAGACCCAGTACTTC.

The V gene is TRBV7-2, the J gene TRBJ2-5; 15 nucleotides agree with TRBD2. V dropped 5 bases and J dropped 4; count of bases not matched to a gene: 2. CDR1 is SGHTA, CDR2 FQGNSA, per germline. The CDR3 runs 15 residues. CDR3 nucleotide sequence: TGTGCCAGCAGCCCGGGACTAGCGGGAGGAGAGACCCAGTACTTC. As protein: CASSPGLAGGETQYF.

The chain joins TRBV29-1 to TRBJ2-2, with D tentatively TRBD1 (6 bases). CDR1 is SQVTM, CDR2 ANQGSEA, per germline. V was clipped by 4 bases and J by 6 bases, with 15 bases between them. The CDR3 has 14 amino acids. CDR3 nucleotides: TGCAGCGTTGTTTTCAGGGGATCCCCCGGGGAGCTGTTTTTT. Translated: CSVVFRGSPGELFF.

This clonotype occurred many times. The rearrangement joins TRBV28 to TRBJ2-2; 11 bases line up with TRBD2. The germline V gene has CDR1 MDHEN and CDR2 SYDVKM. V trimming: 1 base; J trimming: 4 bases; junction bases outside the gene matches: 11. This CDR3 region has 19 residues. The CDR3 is CASSLFGQLAGVSTGELFF. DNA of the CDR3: TGTGCCAGCAGTTTATTCGGACAACTAGCGGGAGTTTCCACCGGGGAGCTGTTTTTT.

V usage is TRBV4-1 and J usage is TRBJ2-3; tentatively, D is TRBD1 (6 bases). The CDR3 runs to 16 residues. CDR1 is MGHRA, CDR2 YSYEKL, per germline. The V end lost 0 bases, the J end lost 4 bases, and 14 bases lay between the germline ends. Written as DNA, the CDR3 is TGCGCCAGCAGCCAAGAATACACTAACAGGGCAGATACGCAGTATTTT. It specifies CASSQEYTNRADTQYF.

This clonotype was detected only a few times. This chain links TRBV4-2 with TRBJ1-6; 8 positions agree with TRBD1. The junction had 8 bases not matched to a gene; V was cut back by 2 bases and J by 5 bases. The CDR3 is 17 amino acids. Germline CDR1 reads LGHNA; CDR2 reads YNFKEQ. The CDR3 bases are TGTGCCAGCAGCCAAACGGACAGGGCATGGGATAATTCACCCCTCCACTTT. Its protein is CASSQTDRAWDNSPLHF.

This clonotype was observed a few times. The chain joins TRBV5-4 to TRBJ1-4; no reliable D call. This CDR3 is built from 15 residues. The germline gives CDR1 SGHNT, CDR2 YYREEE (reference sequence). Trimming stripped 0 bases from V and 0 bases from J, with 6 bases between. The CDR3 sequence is CASSLEPATNEKLFF. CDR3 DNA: TGTGCCAGCAGCTTGGAGCCGGCAACTAATGAAAAACTGTTTTTT.

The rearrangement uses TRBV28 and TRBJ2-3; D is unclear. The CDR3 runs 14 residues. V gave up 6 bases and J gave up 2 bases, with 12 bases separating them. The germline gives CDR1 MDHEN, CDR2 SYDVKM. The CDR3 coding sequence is TGTGCCAGCAGCTATGGAGACCTCACAGATACGCAGTATTTT. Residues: CASSYGDLTDTQYF.

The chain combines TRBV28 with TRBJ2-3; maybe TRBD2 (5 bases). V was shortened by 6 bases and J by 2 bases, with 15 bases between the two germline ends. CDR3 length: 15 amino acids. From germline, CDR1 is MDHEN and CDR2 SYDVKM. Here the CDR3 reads CASSPPGIPTDTQYF. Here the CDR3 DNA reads TGTGCCAGCAGCCCTCCCGGGATACCCACAGATACGCAGTATTTT. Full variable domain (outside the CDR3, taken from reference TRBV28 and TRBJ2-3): DVKVTQSSRYLVKRTGEKVFLECVQDMDHENMFWYRQDPGLGLRLIYFSYDVKMKEKGDIPEGYSVSREKKERFSLILESASTNQTSMYLCASSPPGIPTDTQYFGPGTRLTVL.

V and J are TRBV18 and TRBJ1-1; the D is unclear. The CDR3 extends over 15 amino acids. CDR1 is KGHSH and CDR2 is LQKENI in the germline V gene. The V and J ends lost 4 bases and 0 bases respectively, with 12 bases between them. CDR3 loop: CASSRGSTLNTEAFF. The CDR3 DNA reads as TGTGCCAGCTCACGGGGTAGCACCTTGAACACTGAAGCTTTCTTT.